The 18 T cell receptor beta chains below all came from one sample that was sequenced in a study of blood T cell repertoires in COVID-19. Produced via immunoSEQ multiplex PCR; TCRdb's table is partial and in-frame only. The sample lists 130,000 or so clones, roughly 90% occurring once. Material for sequencing was peripheral blood. The receptors shown here come from a middle-aged man with active or convalescent COVID-19.

This sequence joins TRBV30 and TRBJ1-1; 9 bases map to TRBD1. The CDR3 covers 12 residues. Germline values: CDR1 GTSNPN, CDR2 SVGIG (reference sequence). With V trimmed by 5 bases and J by 5 bases, 3 bases remained unmatched. Here the CDR3 DNA reads TGTGCCTGGGGGGACAGGGCGACTGAAGCTTTCTTT. This sequence encodes CAWGDRATEAFF.

The gene calls are TRBV19 and TRBJ2-5; 7 bases line up with TRBD1. The CDR3 is 14 residues long. Germline V lookup: CDR1 LNHDA, CDR2 SQIVND (reference sequence). With V trimmed by 5 bases and J by 5 bases, 8 bases remained unmatched. CDR3 sequence reads: CASSFSGQRETQYF. Here the CDR3 DNA reads TGTGCCAGTAGTTTCTCGGGACAGAGGGAGACCCAGTACTTC.

The V call is TRBV19, the J call TRBJ2-3, with 7 bases matching TRBD1. CDR3 length: 18 amino acids. Germline CDR1 LNHDA, CDR2 SQIVND (reference sequence). V gave up 1 base and J gave up 3 bases; unmatched junction bases: 13. Written as DNA, the CDR3 is TGTGCCAGTAGTATAGGGAATTTTGGGGGACAGTGGACAGATACGCAGTATTTT. It encodes CASSIGNFGGQWTDTQYF.

A single count supports this clone. The chain links TRBV6-1 to TRBJ1-5, with unresolved D. Germline CDR1 is MNHNS and CDR2 is SASEGT. V lost 1 base and J lost 4, with 14 bases in between. CDR3 length: 16 residues. The DNA for the CDR3 is TGTGCCAGCAGTGAAGGTGACAAGTCAAGGAATCAGCCCCAGCATTTT. Translating gives CASSEGDKSRNQPQHF.

The chain joins TRBV19 to TRBJ1-1, with a tentative D call TRBD1 (5 bases). The germline CDR1 and CDR2 sequences are LNHDA and SQIVND (reference sequence). Trimming shortened V by 1 base and J by 6 bases, and 12 bases separated the two germline ends. This CDR3 spans 14 amino acids. CDR3 coding DNA: TGTGCCAGTAGTATAGGGCCCAGGGCCCCTGAAGCTTTCTTT. Residues: CASSIGPRAPEAFF.

This CDR3 reads CASSLEAGGSYEQYF. The CDR3 DNA sequence: TGTGCCAGCAGTTTAGAAGCGGGAGGGTCCTACGAGCAGTACTTC. The chain joins TRBV27 to TRBJ2-7; 10 nucleotides agree with TRBD2. CDR1 and CDR2 from the germline V gene are MNHEY and SMNVEV (reference sequence). J lost 1 base, V lost 2 bases, and 2 bases had no gene match. The CDR3 covers 15 residues.

The J gene is TRBJ2-1, the V gene TRBV11-2; TRBD2 aligns across 14 bases. Germline trimming cut 1 base from V and 7 bases from J; bases unmatched to any gene: 3. Germline V gene sequence: CDR1 SGHAT, CDR2 FQNNGV. This CDR3 has 16 amino acids. CDR3 residues: CASSLGRLAGGNEQFF. CDR3 in DNA: TGTGCCAGCAGCTTAGGCCGACTAGCGGGGGGGAATGAGCAGTTCTTC.

The chain carries TRBV6-5 and TRBJ1-5, with 7 bases aligning to TRBD1. Trimming removed 6 bases from V and 11 bases from J; junction bases left unmatched: 7. From germline, CDR1 is MNHEY and CDR2 SVGAGI. CDR3 size: 12 residues. CDR3 in amino acids: CASRGQYSSQHF. In nucleotides, the CDR3 is TGTGCCAGCAGGGGACAGTATTCGTCCCAGCATTTT.

The chain is built from TRBV7-6 and TRBJ2-7, with TRBD1 matching 8 bases. Germline V gene sequence: CDR1 SGHVS, CDR2 FNYEAQ. The V gene end was trimmed by 5 bases and the J gene end by 2 bases; junction bases not matched to a gene: 5. The CDR3 has 14 amino acids. CDR3 in amino acids: CASSTGTGTYEQYF. The CDR3 DNA sequence: TGTGCCAGCAGCACCGGGACAGGTACCTACGAGCAGTACTTC.

Written as DNA, the CDR3 is TGTGCCAGTAGTGGGCAAACCCAGATCTATGGCTACACCTTC. Translation gives CASSGQTQIYGYTF. The chain uses TRBV19 and TRBJ1-2; D call uncertain. CDR1 and CDR2 (germline): LNHDA, SQIVND (reference sequence). Trimming removed 5 bases at V and 4 bases at J, with 14 bases between. The CDR3 loop spans 14 amino acids.

The chain uses TRBV6-5 and TRBJ2-5; D may be TRBD1 (6 bases). Per the germline V gene, CDR1 is MNHEY and CDR2 is SVGAGI. The CDR3 extends over 13 amino acids. V shed 6 bases and J shed 5 bases, with 13 bases lying between them. The CDR3 DNA follows: TGTGCCAGCAGGCTACAGGGTTGGGAGACCCAGTACTTC. Protein product: CASRLQGWETQYF.

CDR3 in amino acids: CASSEPDRGLEKLFF. The CDR3 DNA reads TGTGCCAGCAGTGAGCCGGACAGGGGTTTGGAAAAACTGTTTTTT. The V and J genes are TRBV28 and TRBJ1-4, with 9 nucleotides matching TRBD1. After removal of 5 bases from V and 8 bases from J, the junction contained 9 bases not matched to a gene. Germline V gene data show CDR1 as MDHEN and CDR2 as SYDVKM. This CDR3 has 15 residues.

This clone was counted once. The chain has TRBV5-1 and TRBJ1-1; a possible D gene is TRBD1 (5 bases). CDR3 length equals 13 residues. The ends were cut back, 5 bases at V and 1 base at J, with 9 bases in the middle. CDR1 is SGHRS, CDR2 YFSETQ, per germline. CDR3 region: CASRETENTEAFF. The DNA for the CDR3 is TGCGCCAGCAGGGAGACAGAGAACACTGAAGCTTTCTTT.

This clone showed up just once. The chain recombines TRBV2 with TRBJ2-4; tentative D call: TRBD1 (6 bases). Germline V gene data show CDR1 as SNHLY and CDR2 as FYNNEI. CDR3 length: 13 residues. V lost 7 bases, J lost 6 bases, and 13 bases lay in between. The CDR3, as DNA: TGTGCCAGCATACGGACCAGGGGAAACATTCAGTACTTC. Protein sequence: CASIRTRGNIQYF.

This clone was seen a single time. V gene TRBV19 combines with J gene TRBJ1-1, with D tentatively TRBD1 (6 bases). CDR3 size: 14 residues. V dropped 8 bases and J dropped 4 bases, with 17 bases sitting between them. Germline V gives CDR1 LNHDA, CDR2 SQIVND (reference sequence). CDR3 in DNA: TGTGCCAGTTCTTACAGGGAAATGCGCACTGAAGCTTTCTTT. Its translation is CASSYREMRTEAFF. The full variable domain, completed using reference TRBV19 and TRBJ1-1, is DGGITQSPKYLFRKEGQNVTLSCEQNLNHDAMYWYRQDPGQGLRLIYYSQIVNDFQKGDIAEGYSVSREKKESFPLTVTSAQKNPTAFYLCASSYREMRTEAFFGQGTRLTVV.

The V call is TRBV19, the J call TRBJ2-2; tentatively, D is TRBD2 (5 bases). The CDR3 has 16 residues. V was trimmed by 5 bases and J by 5 bases, leaving 18 bases between them. Germline CDR1 LNHDA, CDR2 SQIVND (reference sequence). DNA of the CDR3: TGTGCCAGTAGTCCAAGCCGGCGGGTTGGTACCGGGGAGCTGTTTTTT. Amino acids: CASSPSRRVGTGELFF.

The chain has TRBV4-3 and TRBJ2-1; 9 nucleotides align to TRBD2. The CDR3 has 16 amino acids. The germline V gene has CDR1 LGHNA and CDR2 YSLEER. V lost 4 bases and J lost 7; bases outside the gene matches: 11. The CDR3 DNA follows: TGCGCCAGCAGCCCCCGGGTTAGCGGGGGTTGGAATGAGCAGTTCTTC. This codes for CASSPRVSGGWNEQFF.

This clone showed up just once. The gene calls are TRBV5-4 and TRBJ2-2, with 8 bases lining up with TRBD2. The CDR3 length is 15 residues. Trimming at V came to 4 bases and at J to 4 bases, leaving 6 bases not matched to a gene. Germline V CDR1 and CDR2: SGHNT, YYREEE (reference sequence). The CDR3 loop reads CASSPGGGGTGELFF. Here the CDR3 DNA reads TGTGCCAGCAGCCCGGGAGGGGGTGGCACCGGGGAGCTGTTTTTT.